The 27 T cell receptor beta chains given below trace back to one sample, sequenced in a study of shared clonotypes between healthy human individuals (dated by TCRdb to about 2020). For the CD8 naive samples, CD45RO-negative cells were positively selected for CCR7, yielding a CD45RA+CCR7+ population from which TemRA cells were excluded. Libraries were built with the immunoSEQ multiplex PCR assay. In TCRdb, the immuneACCESS table is reduced to in-frame sequences with V and J assigned. These tables do not hold every clone; where another copy was compared, an unresolved V gene accounts for under half, and the others remain unexplained. Present in this sample are hundreds of thousands of clones, about 95% of which were seen just once. The ten largest clones add up to about 0.11% of the sample. The specimen sequenced was naive CD8+ T cells sorted from blood. In the paper's terms, the cell subset or site label means: CD45RA+CCR7+. The receptors here all came from a woman in her 30s in good health.

V is TRBV7-9 and J is TRBJ1-2, with TRBD1 as a possible D gene (6 bases). The V end was cut by 0 bases, the J end by 6 bases, with 26 bases between. Germline V CDR1 and CDR2: SEHNR, FQNEAQ (reference sequence). This CDR3 is 19 amino acids long. The CDR3 sequence is CASSLARVGQIYGWHGYTF. The CDR3 DNA reads as TGTGCCAGCAGCTTAGCCAGAGTAGGACAGATATACGGCTGGCATGGCTACACCTTC.

This chain's CDR3 is CASSLGGSFPYEQYF. CDR3 in DNA: TGTGCCAGCAGCTTGGGCGGATCCTTTCCCTACGAGCAGTACTTC. The chain is built from TRBV7-6 and TRBJ2-7; D unresolved. Looked up from germline, CDR1 is SGHVS and CDR2 is FNYEAQ. This CDR3 has 15 amino acids. V was trimmed by 3 bases and J by 2 bases, leaving 14 bases between them.

The chain combines TRBV29-1 with TRBJ2-7, with TRBD2 identical over 7 bases. V shed 3 bases and J 4 bases; nucleotides not matched to a gene: 3. CDR1 is SQVTM and CDR2 is ANQGSEA in the germline V gene. CDR3 length equals 12 residues. CDR3 region: CSVETGLYEQYF. The CDR3 DNA reads TGCAGCGTTGAGACGGGACTATACGAGCAGTACTTC.

The chain joins TRBV25-1 to TRBJ1-6; 9 nucleotides line up with TRBD1. CDR1 is MGHDK, CDR2 SYGVNS, per germline. The V segment lost 6 bases and the J segment 7 bases; nucleotides outside the gene matches: 10. CDR3 length: 16 residues. The CDR3 loop reads CASSGFDRGENSPLHF. The CDR3 DNA follows: TGTGCCAGCAGCGGGTTTGACAGGGGGGAAAATTCACCCCTCCACTTT.

The CDR3 reads CASSQALGETQYF. In nucleotides, the CDR3 is TGTGCCAGCAGCCAAGCGTTAGGGGAGACCCAGTACTTC. The chain recombines TRBV4-2 with TRBJ2-5; D ambiguous. The CDR3 is 13 residues long. V lost 1 base, J lost 5 bases, and 8 bases lay in between. Germline CDR1 is LGHNA and CDR2 is YNFKEQ.

This sequence joins TRBV5-6 and TRBJ2-2; D is perhaps TRBD1 (6 bases). V was clipped by 0 bases and J by 1 base, with 10 bases between them. Germline V lookup: CDR1 SGHDT, CDR2 YYEEEE. CDR3 length: 16 amino acids. CDR3 sequence reads: CASSLELQGNTGELFF. The CDR3, as DNA: TGTGCCAGCAGCTTGGAGTTACAGGGGAACACCGGGGAGCTGTTTTTT.

The chain employs TRBV28 and TRBJ2-7, with D perhaps matching TRBD2 (6 bases). The CDR3 totals 15 residues. Germline V lookup: CDR1 MDHEN, CDR2 SYDVKM. V was clipped by 7 bases and J by 3 bases, with 19 bases between them. The CDR3 sequence: CASNPSGGVLYEQYF. The CDR3 DNA is TGTGCCAGCAACCCCAGCGGAGGGGTTCTCTACGAGCAGTACTTC. Full variable domain (missing parts from reference TRBV28 and TRBJ2-7): DVKVTQSSRYLVKRTGEKVFLECVQDMDHENMFWYRQDPGLGLRLIYFSYDVKMKEKGDIPEGYSVSREKKERFSLILESASTNQTSMYLCASNPSGGVLYEQYFGPGTRLTVT.

The chain combines TRBV5-6 with TRBJ2-3, with 9 bases fitting TRBD1. The CDR3 consists of 14 residues. The ends lost 4 bases at V and 6 bases at J; junction bases unmatched: 6. Germline V gene sequence: CDR1 SGHDT, CDR2 YYEEEE. CDR3 DNA sequence: TGTGCCAGCAGCGAAGGACAGGGGTCCGATACGCAGTATTTT. Amino acid sequence: CASSEGQGSDTQYF.

For this clone: A junction boundary mismatches the germline segment, possibly from a read error. V and J are TRBV28 and TRBJ1-1; D not resolved. Germline loops: CDR1 MDHEN, CDR2 SYDVKM. The length of the CDR3 is 14 residues. This CDR3 reads CASSLEGCNTESFF. DNA for the CDR3: TGTGCCAGCAGTTTGGAAGGGTGTAACACTGAATCTTTCTTT.

The chain recombines TRBV5-1 with TRBJ2-7; 7 nucleotides line up with TRBD1. The ends lost 0 bases at V and 2 bases at J; junction bases unmatched: 8. Looked up from germline, CDR1 is SGHRS and CDR2 is YFSETQ. The CDR3 totals 16 residues. This CDR3 reads CASSLEFRDSPYEQYF. Written as DNA, the CDR3 is TGCGCCAGCAGCTTGGAATTTAGGGACAGCCCCTACGAGCAGTACTTC.

This chain links TRBV9 with TRBJ2-7, with D hard to call. V lost 3 bases and J 1 base, leaving 5 bases between the germline ends. The germline V gene encodes CDR1 SGDLS and CDR2 YYNGEE. The CDR3 runs 12 residues. CDR3 region: CASSGRSYEQYF. The CDR3 region has the DNA TGTGCCAGCAGCGGTCGTTCCTACGAGCAGTACTTC.

This clone showed up just once. This same CDR3 is encoded by further DNA sequences in the sample. V and J are TRBV28 and TRBJ2-3; D unresolved. The germline V gene has CDR1 MDHEN and CDR2 SYDVKM. There are 13 residues in the CDR3. The V and J ends lost 3 bases and 3 bases respectively, with 7 bases between them. The CDR3 protein is CASSFRVTDTQYF. For the CDR3, the DNA is TGTGCCAGCAGTTTTCGGGTTACAGATACGCAGTATTTT.

The rearrangement uses TRBV6-1 and TRBJ2-7; D not resolved. Deletions cut 1 base from V and 2 bases from J, with 9 bases between. The CDR3 covers 14 residues. Germline loops: CDR1 MNHNS, CDR2 SASEGT. CDR3 sequence: CASSEVGGTYEQYF. In DNA, the CDR3 is TGTGCCAGCAGTGAAGTTGGCGGAACCTACGAGCAGTACTTC.

CDR3 nucleotides: TGCGCCAGCAGTCAATCGAAAGACAGGGGGCGCCGGGAGACCCAGTACTTC. Its translation is CASSQSKDRGRRETQYF. This chain connects TRBV23-1 to TRBJ2-5, with 10 bases aligning to TRBD1. TRBV23-1 is given ORF status, its function remaining uncertain. The V segment lost 0 bases and the J segment 5 bases; nucleotides outside the gene matches: 9. This CDR3 region has 17 residues.

The chain uses TRBV7-9 and TRBJ1-1, with D uncertain. Trimming left V 5 bases short and J 6 bases short, with 7 bases between. Looked up from germline, CDR1 is SEHNR and CDR2 is FQNEAQ (reference sequence). The CDR3 extends over 11 amino acids. The CDR3 region is CASSLQSEAFF. CDR3 in DNA: TGTGCCAGCAGCCTACAGTCTGAAGCTTTCTTT.

The chain joins TRBV6-5 to TRBJ1-2, with 7 bases fitting TRBD1. The trim removed 6 bases at V and 8 bases at J, leaving 6 bases unmatched. The germline V gene encodes CDR1 MNHEY and CDR2 SVGAGI. This CDR3 comprises 12 residues. CDR3 DNA sequence: TGTGCCAGCAGACCGACAGGGTTCGGCTACACCTTC. This sequence encodes CASRPTGFGYTF.

The J gene is TRBJ2-2, the V gene TRBV28; the match to TRBD2 covers 12 bases. V lost 9 bases and J lost 0; bases outside the gene matches: 8. The germline gives CDR1 MDHEN, CDR2 SYDVKM. The CDR3 is 17 amino acids. The CDR3 reads CASQGLAGGTNTGELFF. CDR3 DNA sequence: TGTGCCAGTCAGGGGCTAGCGGGAGGGACGAACACCGGGGAGCTGTTTTTT.

The rearrangement joins TRBV27 to TRBJ2-5, with D perhaps TRBD1 (5 bases). The CDR3 is 14 amino acids. Trimming shortened V by 2 bases and J by 1 base, and 8 bases separated the two germline ends. Germline CDR1 MNHEY, CDR2 SMNVEV (reference sequence). CDR3: CASSLIQGQETQYF. CDR3 coding DNA: TGTGCCAGCAGTTTAATCCAGGGCCAAGAGACCCAGTACTTC.

The genes are TRBV14 and TRBJ2-3, with 11 positions matching TRBD2. J gave up 5 bases and V 3 bases, and 7 bases lay outside the gene matches. CDR3 length: 16 amino acids. Looked up from germline, CDR1 is SGHDN and CDR2 is FVKESK. The CDR3 DNA reads as TGTGCCAGCAGCCACCGACTAGCGGGATGGGGAGATACGCAGTATTTT. Amino acids: CASSHRLAGWGDTQYF.

J is TRBJ2-7 and V is TRBV11-2; D call uncertain. The CDR3 has 15 residues. Germline V gene data show CDR1 as SGHAT and CDR2 as FQNNGV. Trimming took 3 bases from V and 0 from J, leaving 12 bases between them. The CDR3 bases are TGTGCCAGCAGCTTCGGGCACTACGTCTCCTACGAGCAGTACTTC. Encoded protein: CASSFGHYVSYEQYF.

The V gene is TRBV12-2, the J gene TRBJ2-1. TRBV12-2 is labeled a pseudogene. The CDR3 length is 15 residues. The CDR3 DNA reads as TGTGCAAGTCCCCAAGCGGACAACTCCTACAATGAGCAGTTCTTC. It translates to CASPQADNSYNEQFF.

The chain employs TRBV4-1 and TRBJ1-5, with 9 bases identical to TRBD1. The length of the CDR3 is 14 residues. CDR1 and CDR2 (germline): MGHRA, YSYEKL. J was trimmed by 7 bases and V by 4 bases; bases with no gene match: 5. CDR3 region: CASSPTGGDQPQHF. The CDR3, as DNA: TGCGCCAGCAGCCCTACAGGGGGCGACCAGCCCCAGCATTTT.

The rearrangement links TRBV29-1 to TRBJ2-1; TRBD2 matches 12 bases. The V gene's germline CDR1 is SQVTM and CDR2 ANQGSEA. V gave up 3 bases and J gave up 7 bases; unmatched junction bases: 13. The length of the CDR3 is 17 residues. The CDR3 region has the DNA TGCAGCGTTGAGCGTGGGGGGACTAGCGGGTTACTAAATGAGCAGTTCTTC. Protein product: CSVERGGTSGLLNEQFF.

This sequence joins TRBV30 and TRBJ2-3; 10 bases agree with TRBD2. This CDR3 contains 14 residues. In germline, CDR1 is GTSNPN, CDR2 SVGIG (reference sequence). After removal of 5 bases from V and 1 base from J, the junction contained 3 bases not matched to a gene. CDR3 region: CAWGLADGTDTQYF. In DNA form, the CDR3 reads TGTGCCTGGGGACTAGCGGACGGCACAGATACGCAGTATTTT.

The chain has TRBV27 and TRBJ2-7; 8 positions agree with TRBD2. V dropped 2 bases and J dropped 2; count of bases not matched to a gene: 8. The CDR3 loop spans 16 amino acids. Germline CDR1 MNHEY, CDR2 SMNVEV (reference sequence). In DNA, the CDR3 is TGTGCCAGCAGTTTAGCCCCCGGGACTAGGGCCTACGAGCAGTACTTC. Its translation is CASSLAPGTRAYEQYF.

Points on this clone: Other DNA sequences within the sample encode an identical CDR3. J is TRBJ2-7 and V is TRBV4-1, with D possibly matching TRBD1 (6 bases). This CDR3 comprises 13 residues. Per the germline V gene, CDR1 is MGHRA and CDR2 is YSYEKL. Trimming cost V 3 bases and J 1 base, with 7 bases left between them. CDR3 residues: CASSQDRSYEQYF. Here the CDR3 DNA reads TGCGCCAGCAGCCAGGACAGATCCTACGAGCAGTACTTC.

J is TRBJ2-3 and V is TRBV6-1, with unresolved D. This CDR3 is built from 15 residues. V was trimmed by 1 base and J by 0 bases, leaving 8 bases between them. Germline V gives CDR1 MNHNS, CDR2 SASEGT. This CDR3 reads CASSEDPASTDTQYF. The CDR3, as DNA: TGTGCCAGCAGTGAAGACCCCGCTAGCACAGATACGCAGTATTTT.